The rows below give T cell receptor beta chains drawn from one sample of a study of T cells in Graves' hyperthyroidism and ophthalmopathy. Each CDR3 protein gets one entry after TCRdb re-called the multiplex PCR reads with MiXCR. The sample consists of 750,000 to 950,000 distinct CDR3 sequences, 35% to 40% of them appearing once. Sequencing was done on a sample of blood. The source of these receptors is a man younger than 35 with Graves' hyperthyroidism. CDR3s include the opening cysteine and the closing phenylalanine or tryptophan. D genes are given only for firm matches. Size tells how often a clone was seen (once, few, many) or the class of an expanded clone, and some rows leave it out.

size: many
V: TRBV15
D: TRBD1
J: TRBJ2-5
length: 17
DNA: TGTGCCACCAGCAGAGATCTTCCAGACAGGGGGTCGGAGACCCAGTACTTC
CDR3: CATSRDLPDRGSETQYF

size: -
V: TRBV5-1
D: -
J: TRBJ2-5
length: 14
DNA: TGCGCCAGCAGCTTACGCCGGGAAAAAGAGACCCAGTACTTC
CDR3: CASSLRREKETQYF

size: -
V: TRBV7-9
D: TRBD1
J: TRBJ1-1
length: 17
DNA: TGTGCCAGCAGCTTAGCTTCCGGGACAGAGACTACCACTGAAGCTTTCTTT
CDR3: CASSLASGTETTTEAFF

size: -
V: TRBV6-1
D: -
J: TRBJ1-2
length: 13
DNA: TGTGCCAGCAGTGAAGTTAGGGGTGAAGGCTACACCTTC
CDR3: CASSEVRGEGYTF

size: -
V: TRBV19
D: -
J: TRBJ1-2
length: 13
DNA: TGTGCCAGTAGAAGCCCCTTCTTCGGAGGCTACACCTTC
CDR3: CASRSPFFGGYTF

size: many
V: TRBV19
D: -
J: TRBJ1-5
length: 14
DNA: TGTGCCAGTAGTAAAGGGTGGGGTAATCAGCCCCAGCATTTT
CDR3: CASSKGWGNQPQHF

size: -
V: TRBV2
D: -
J: TRBJ2-2
length: 17
DNA: TGTGCCAGCAGTGAAACGGGCTTCACAATGAACACCTGGGAGCTGTTTTTT
CDR3: CASSETGFTMNTWELFF

size: many
V: TRBV5-1
D: -
J: TRBJ1-1
length: 14
DNA: TGCGCCAGCAGCTTGGAAAGGGCGTCAGCTGAAGCTTTCTTT
CDR3: CASSLERASAEAFF

size: -
V: TRBV10-1
D: -
J: TRBJ2-3
length: 15
DNA: TGCGCCAGCTCACGAGGAAACAGAGTACAGGATACGCAGTATTTT
CDR3: CASSRGNRVQDTQYF

size: -
V: TRBV7-8
D: TRBD1
J: TRBJ1-5
length: 15
DNA: TGTGCCAGCAGTAATCGACAGGGGAAGGAGCAGCCCCAGCATTTT
CDR3: CASSNRQGKEQPQHF

size: once
V: TRBV10-3
D: TRBD1
J: TRBJ2-7
length: 12
DNA: TGTGCCACCGGGACAGGGGAGGACGAGCAGAACTTC
CDR3: CATGTGEDEQNF

size: -
V: TRBV20-1
D: -
J: TRBJ2-5
length: 15
DNA: TGCAGTGCTAGCTCATGGGGGGCTAGCGTGGAGACCCAGTACTTC
CDR3: CSASSWGASVETQYF

size: few
V: TRBV5-4
D: TRBD1
J: TRBJ1-6
length: 15
DNA: TGTGCCAGCAGCTTGAACAGGGGGAATAATTCACCCCTCCACTTT
CDR3: CASSLNRGNNSPLHF

size: many
V: TRBV7-8
D: -
J: TRBJ1-3
length: 15
DNA: TGTGCCAGCAGCTCGAGCCTAAGTTCTGGAAACACCATATATTTT
CDR3: CASSSSLSSGNTIYF

size: -
V: TRBV6-6
D: -
J: TRBJ2-5
length: 15
DNA: TGTGCCAGCAGTAAGCTACAGGTCCCCCAAGAGACCCAGAACTTC
CDR3: CASSKLQVPQETQNF